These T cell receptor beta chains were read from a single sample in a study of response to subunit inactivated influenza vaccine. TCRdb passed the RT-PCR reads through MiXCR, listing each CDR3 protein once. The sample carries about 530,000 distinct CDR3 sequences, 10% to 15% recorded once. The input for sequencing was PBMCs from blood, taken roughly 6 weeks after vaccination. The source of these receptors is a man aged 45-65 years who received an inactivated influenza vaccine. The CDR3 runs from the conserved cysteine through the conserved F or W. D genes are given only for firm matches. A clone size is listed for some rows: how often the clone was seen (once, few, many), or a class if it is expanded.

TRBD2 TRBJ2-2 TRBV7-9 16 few TGTGCCAGCAGCTTTTCGGCGGGAGCGAACACCGGGGAGCTGTTTTTT CASSFSAGANTGELFF
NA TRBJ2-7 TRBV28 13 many TGTGCCAGCTACTCTGCGATCTCCTACGAGCAGTACTTC CASYSAISYEQYF
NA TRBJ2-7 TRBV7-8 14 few TGTGCCAGCAGCACGGGACAAGGAGTGGGTGAGCAGTACTTC CASSTGQGVGEQYF
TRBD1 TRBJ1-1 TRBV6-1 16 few TGTGCCAGCAGTGAGCCGGGACAGGGGGCGAGGACTGAAGCTTTCTTT CASSEPGQGARTEAFF
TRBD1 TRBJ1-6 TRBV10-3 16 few TGTGCCATCAGTGGAGGGACAGGAATGGGTAATTCACCCCTCCACTTT CAISGGTGMGNSPLHF
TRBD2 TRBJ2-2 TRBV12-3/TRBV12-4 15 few TGTGCCAGCAGAATAGCGGGGGGATTTACCGGGGAGCTGTTTTTT CASRIAGGFTGELFF
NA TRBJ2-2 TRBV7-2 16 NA TGTGCCAGCAGCTTAGCCGACCCACTAGTCTCCGGGGAGCTGTTTTTT CASSLADPLVSGELFF
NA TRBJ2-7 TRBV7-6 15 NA TGTGCCAGCAGCTTAGAAGCCGAGAGCTCCTACGAGCAGTACTTC CASSLEAESSYEQYF
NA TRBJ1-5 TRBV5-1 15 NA TGCGCCAGCAGCTTGGTGTCAGGAAGTAATCAGCCCCAGCATTTT CASSLVSGSNQPQHF
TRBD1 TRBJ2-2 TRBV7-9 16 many TGTGCCAGCAGCTCGGGCGGACAGGGTAACACCGGGGAGCTGTTTTTT CASSSGGQGNTGELFF
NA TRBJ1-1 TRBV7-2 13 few TGTGCCAGCAGCTTACTGGCATTCGCTGAAGCTTTCTTT CASSLLAFAEAFF